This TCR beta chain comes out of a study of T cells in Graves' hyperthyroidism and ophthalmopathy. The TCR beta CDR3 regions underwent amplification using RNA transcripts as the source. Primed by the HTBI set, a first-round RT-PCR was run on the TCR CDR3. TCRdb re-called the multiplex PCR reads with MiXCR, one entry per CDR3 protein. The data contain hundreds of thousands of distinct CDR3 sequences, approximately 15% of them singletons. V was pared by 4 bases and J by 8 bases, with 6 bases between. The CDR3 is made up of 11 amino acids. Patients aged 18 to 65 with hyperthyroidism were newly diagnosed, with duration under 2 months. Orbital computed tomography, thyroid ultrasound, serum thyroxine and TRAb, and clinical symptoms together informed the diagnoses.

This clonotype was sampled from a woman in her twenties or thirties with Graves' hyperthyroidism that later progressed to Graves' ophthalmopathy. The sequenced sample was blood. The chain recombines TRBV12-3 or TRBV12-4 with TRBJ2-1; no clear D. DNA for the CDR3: TGTGCCAGCAGTTCTGCAGATGAGCAGTTCTTC. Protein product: CASSSADEQFF.